This T cell receptor beta chain was documented in a study of beta chain features in type 1 diabetes. CDR1 is SQVTM and CDR2 is ANQGSEA in the germline V gene. This CDR3 has 12 amino acids. V lost 3 bases and J 5 bases, leaving 7 bases between the germline ends. As every portion of the isolated RNA was reverse transcribed, the sequencing read expressed TCRB transcripts. The method was immunoSEQ multiplex PCR; TCRdb's version includes in-frame clones alone and lacks a portion of them. The sample includes around 500,000 clones, about 30% of them seen just once. Whole-study results and caveats: A possible short-template PCR bias applies equally to patients and controls. For type 1 diabetes patients, VDJ junctions showed fewer insertions and more deletions. Within patients, naive, central memory and Treg TCRB repertoires seemed more similar than within healthy donors. Using cDNA template may skew counts toward highly expressing activated cells.

The sample holds a few counts of this clone. Its antigen is as yet unknown. The identical CDR3 is also encoded by other nucleotide sequences in the sample. The V gene is TRBV29-1, the J gene TRBJ1-4; TRBD1 is a possible D gene (5 bases). The sample comprised naive CD4+ T cells from blood. The sequence was collected from a man between 18 and 29 years old in good health. CDR3 sequence reads: CSVESGNEKLFF. DNA for the CDR3: TGCAGCGTTGAGTCAGGGAATGAAAAACTGTTTTTT.